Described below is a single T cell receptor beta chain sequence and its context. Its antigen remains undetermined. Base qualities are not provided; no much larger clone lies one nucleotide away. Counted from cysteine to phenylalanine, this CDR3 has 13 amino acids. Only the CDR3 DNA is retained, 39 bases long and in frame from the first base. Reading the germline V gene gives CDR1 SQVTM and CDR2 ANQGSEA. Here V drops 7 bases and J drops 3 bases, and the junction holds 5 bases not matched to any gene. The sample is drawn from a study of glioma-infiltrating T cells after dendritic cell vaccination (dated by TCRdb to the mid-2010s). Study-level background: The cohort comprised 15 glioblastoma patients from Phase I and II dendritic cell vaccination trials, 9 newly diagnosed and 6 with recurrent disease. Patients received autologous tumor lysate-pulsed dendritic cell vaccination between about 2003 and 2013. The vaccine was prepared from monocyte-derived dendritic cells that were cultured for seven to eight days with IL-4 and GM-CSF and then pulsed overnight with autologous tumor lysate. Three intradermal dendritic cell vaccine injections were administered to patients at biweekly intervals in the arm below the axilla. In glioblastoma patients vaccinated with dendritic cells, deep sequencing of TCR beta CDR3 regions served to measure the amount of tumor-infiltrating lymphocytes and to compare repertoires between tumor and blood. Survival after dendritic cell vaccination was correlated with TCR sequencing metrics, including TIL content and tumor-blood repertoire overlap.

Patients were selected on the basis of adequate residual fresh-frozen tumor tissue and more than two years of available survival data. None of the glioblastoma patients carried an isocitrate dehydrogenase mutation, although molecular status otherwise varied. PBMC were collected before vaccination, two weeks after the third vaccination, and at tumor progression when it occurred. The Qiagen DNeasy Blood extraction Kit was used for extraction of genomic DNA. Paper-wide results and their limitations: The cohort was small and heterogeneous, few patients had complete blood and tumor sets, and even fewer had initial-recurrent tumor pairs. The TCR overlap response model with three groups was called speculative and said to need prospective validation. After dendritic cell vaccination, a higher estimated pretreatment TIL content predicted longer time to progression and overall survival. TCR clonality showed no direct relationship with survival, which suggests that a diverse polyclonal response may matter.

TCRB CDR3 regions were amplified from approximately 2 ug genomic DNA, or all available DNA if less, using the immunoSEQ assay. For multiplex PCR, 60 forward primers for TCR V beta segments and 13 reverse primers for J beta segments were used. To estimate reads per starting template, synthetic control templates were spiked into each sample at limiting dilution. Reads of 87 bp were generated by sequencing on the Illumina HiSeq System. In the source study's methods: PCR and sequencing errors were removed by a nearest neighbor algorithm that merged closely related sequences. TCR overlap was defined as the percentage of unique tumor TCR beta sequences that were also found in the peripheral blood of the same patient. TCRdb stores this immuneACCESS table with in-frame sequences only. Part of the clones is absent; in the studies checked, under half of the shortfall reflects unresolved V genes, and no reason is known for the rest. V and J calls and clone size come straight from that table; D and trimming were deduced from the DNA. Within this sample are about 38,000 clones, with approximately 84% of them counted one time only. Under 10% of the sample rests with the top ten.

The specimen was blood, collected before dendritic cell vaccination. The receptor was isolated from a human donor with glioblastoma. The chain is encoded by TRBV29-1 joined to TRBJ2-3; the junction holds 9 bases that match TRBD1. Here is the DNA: TGCAGCGCTACAGGGGGCGCAACAGATACGCAGTATTTT. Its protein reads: CSATGGATDTQYF.